Following are 11 T cell receptor beta chains from one sample sequenced in a study of blood T cell repertoires in COVID-19. The assay was immunoSEQ multiplex PCR, and TCRdb's table has in-frame clones only and misses some. The sample shows 150,000 or so clones, approximately 84% of them seen only once. Sequencing was carried out using peripheral blood. These receptors all come from a man aged 35 to 55 who had recovered from COVID-19.

The chain couples TRBV3-1 (or the pseudogene TRBV3-2) to TRBJ2-1; D is possibly TRBD1 (6 bases). Trimming cost V 7 bases and J 5 bases, with 18 bases left between them. This CDR3 has 15 amino acids. Looked up from germline, CDR1 is LGHDT and CDR2 is YNNKEL (reference sequence). This CDR3 reads CASTPQVDRHNEQFF. The CDR3 nucleotides are TGTGCCAGCACCCCCCAAGTGGACAGACACAATGAGCAGTTCTTC.

This rearrangement joins TRBV19 to TRBJ2-7; tentative D call: TRBD1 (5 bases). Judging by the DNA end, TRBJ2-1 fits better; the J call may be wrong. The CDR3 runs 12 residues. CDR1 is LNHDA and CDR2 is SQIVND in the germline V gene (reference sequence). The CDR3 DNA reads as TGTGCCAGTAGCGACCTCCCTACAGGGCAGTTCTTC. Its translation is CASSDLPTGQFF.

The V call is TRBV6-5, the J call TRBJ1-1; 7 nucleotides agree with TRBD1. CDR1 is MNHEY and CDR2 is SVGAGI in the germline V gene. The CDR3 length is 14 residues. Trimming removed 4 bases from V and 3 bases from J; junction bases left unmatched: 5. In DNA, the CDR3 is TGTGCCAGCAGTTCGACAGGGAGGTACACTGAAGCTTTCTTT. This codes for CASSSTGRYTEAFF.

Comment on this clone: The junction shows a germline mismatch at one end, possibly a read error. The rearrangement uses TRBV2 and TRBJ2-7; D perhaps matches TRBD1 (5 bases). The CDR3 sequence is 13 residues long. From germline, CDR1 is SNHLY and CDR2 FYNNEI. The CDR3 DNA is TGTGCCAGCAGGGAAGAACAGGCCTACGAGCAGTACTTC. It encodes CASREEQAYEQYF.

V is TRBV11-3 and J is TRBJ1-2; D is unclear. V lost 5 bases and J lost 3, with 10 bases in between. Germline loops: CDR1 SGHNT, CDR2 YENEEA. The CDR3 covers 13 residues. CDR3 nucleotides: TGTGCCAGCAGCCTCCAGATGGACTATGGCTACACCTTC. The encoded protein is CASSLQMDYGYTF.

The rearrangement links TRBV19 to TRBJ1-3, with 7 positions matching TRBD1. Trimming removed 7 bases from V and 10 bases from J; junction bases left unmatched: 10. Germline V gene data show CDR1 as LNHDA and CDR2 as SQIVND (reference sequence). CDR3 size: 13 residues. CDR3 coding DNA: TGTGCCAGTATCACCACCGCAGGGGGAACCATATATTTT. Encoded protein: CASITTAGGTIYF. Looking up the rest from reference TRBV19 and TRBJ1-3 gives the full variable domain: DGGITQSPKYLFRKEGQNVTLSCEQNLNHDAMYWYRQDPGQGLRLIYYSQIVNDFQKGDIAEGYSVSREKKESFPLTVTSAQKNPTAFYLCASITTAGGTIYFGEGSWLTVV.

In DNA form, the CDR3 reads TGTGCCAGCAGCCAAGGTCACGGCGGGATTTTCACTGAGCAGTTCTTC. It translates to CASSQGHGGIFTEQFF. The rearrangement links TRBV4-2 to TRBJ2-1; possible D gene TRBD2, 6 bases. V was shortened by 1 base and J by 9 bases, with 19 bases between the two germline ends. The germline gives CDR1 LGHNA, CDR2 YNFKEQ. The CDR3 is made up of 16 amino acids.

The chain carries TRBV4-3 and TRBJ2-7, with TRBD2 matching over 8 bases. Germline V gene data show CDR1 as LGHNA and CDR2 as YSLEER. Trimming cost V 2 bases and J 3 bases; bases outside gene matches: 12. The CDR3 contains 17 residues. The CDR3 DNA reads TGCGCCAGCAGCCAATATTTAGCGGGGAGGGTGCACTACGAGCAGTACTTC. Protein product: CASSQYLAGRVHYEQYF.

The J gene is TRBJ1-5, the V gene TRBV19; no clear D. CDR1 and CDR2 (germline): LNHDA, SQIVND (reference sequence). V shed 5 bases and J shed 3 bases, with 11 bases lying between them. The CDR3 runs 14 residues. This CDR3 is CASSSAGLNQPQHF. The CDR3 DNA sequence: TGTGCCAGTAGTTCAGCCGGACTCAATCAGCCCCAGCATTTT.

A word on this clone: Different DNA sequences within this sample yield the same CDR3. This chain links TRBV18 with TRBJ2-7; 7 bases fit TRBD1. V lost 3 bases and J lost 1; bases outside the gene matches: 6. The CDR3 spans 15 residues. Germline loops: CDR1 KGHSH, CDR2 LQKENI. The CDR3 DNA follows: TGTGCCAGCTCACCCAGAGGGGGCGATTCCTACGAGCAGTACTTC. This sequence encodes CASSPRGGDSYEQYF.

The chain couples TRBV7-3 to TRBJ1-2, with 7 bases that match TRBD1. V lost 4 bases, J lost 8 bases, and 10 bases stayed unmatched. This CDR3 has 14 residues. The V gene's germline CDR1 is SGHTA and CDR2 FQGTGA. The CDR3 loop reads CASSSQGTVLGYTF. Written as DNA, the CDR3 is TGTGCCAGCAGCTCCCAGGGGACAGTGTTAGGCTACACCTTC.